The 23 T cell receptor beta chains below all came from one sample that was sequenced in a study of blood T cell repertoires in COVID-19. TCRdb keeps only in-frame clones here, not all; method: immunoSEQ multiplex PCR. The table lists about 270,000 clones, approximately 86% of them singletons. The sample taken for sequencing was peripheral blood. These receptors all come from a man aged 40-55 years with active or convalescent COVID-19.

The V and J genes are TRBV7-9 and TRBJ2-3, with D possibly TRBD2 on 6 matching bases. CDR3 length equals 15 residues. From germline, CDR1 is SEHNR and CDR2 FQNEAQ (reference sequence). The V and J ends lost 6 bases and 3 bases respectively, with 16 bases between them. CDR3 loop: CASRSSGAGTDTQYF. In nucleotides, the CDR3 is TGTGCCAGCAGGAGTTCGGGAGCGGGTACAGATACGCAGTATTTT.

The chain is built from TRBV24-1 and TRBJ2-1; D remains unclear. CDR3 length: 13 amino acids. With 3 bases removed from V and 4 bases from J, the gap between germline ends came to 6 bases. Germline lookup yields CDR1 KGHDR and CDR2 SFDVKD. The CDR3 region is CATSDQRYNEQFF. Written as DNA, the CDR3 is TGTGCCACCAGTGATCAACGGTACAATGAGCAGTTCTTC.

This chain connects TRBV9 to TRBJ1-1, with D possibly matching TRBD1 (6 bases). V shed 0 bases and J shed 0 bases, with 18 bases lying between them. The CDR3 is 18 amino acids. CDR1 and CDR2 (germline): SGDLS, YYNGEE. CDR3 protein: CASSVDPSWTALNTEAFF. CDR3 in DNA: TGTGCCAGCAGCGTAGACCCCTCGTGGACAGCCCTGAACACTGAAGCTTTCTTT.

The J gene is TRBJ1-5, the V gene TRBV6-7; maybe TRBD1 (5 bases). TRBV6-7 is labeled an ORF, and its function is uncertain. V gave up 6 bases and J gave up 4 bases, with 16 bases separating them. This CDR3 contains 15 residues. The CDR3 here is CASRPRDCPNQPQHF. The CDR3 bases are TGTGCCAGCAGGCCTCGGGACTGCCCAAATCAGCCCCAGCATTTT.

The chain has TRBV9 and TRBJ1-5; D unresolved. The CDR3 loop spans 15 amino acids. CDR1 is SGDLS and CDR2 is YYNGEE in the germline V gene. The V gene lost 2 bases and the J gene lost 6 bases, with 15 bases spanning the gap. CDR3 protein: CASSVGGLGGQPQHF. CDR3 sequence (DNA): TGTGCCAGCAGCGTGGGAGGGCTTGGCGGTCAGCCCCAGCATTTT.

The V gene is TRBV7-2, the J gene TRBJ1-6; 9 positions agree with TRBD1. There are 14 residues in the CDR3. V was pared by 8 bases and J by 6 bases, with 5 bases of the junction left unmatched. Germline values: CDR1 SGHTA, CDR2 FQGNSA. The CDR3 is CASDPGQGNSPLHF. The CDR3, as DNA: TGTGCCAGCGATCCGGGACAGGGTAATTCACCCCTCCACTTT.

This chain connects TRBV6-5 to TRBJ2-3, with unresolved D. Germline CDR1 reads MNHEY; CDR2 reads SVGAGI. V was pared by 0 bases and J by 2 bases, with 9 bases between. The CDR3 spans 15 residues. The CDR3 protein is CASSYSSLPTDTQYF. In nucleotides, the CDR3 is TGTGCCAGCAGTTACTCGTCACTGCCCACAGATACGCAGTATTTT.

The chain carries TRBV24-1 and TRBJ2-5; tentative D call: TRBD1 (5 bases). V lost 5 bases, J lost 5 bases, and 11 bases lay in between. This CDR3 is built from 13 residues. Germline loops: CDR1 KGHDR, CDR2 SFDVKD. In DNA, the CDR3 is TGTGCCACCAGTGTCCAGGGATGGGAGACCCAGTACTTC. Protein product: CATSVQGWETQYF.

The chain combines TRBV29-1 with TRBJ1-4; D perhaps matches TRBD1 (5 bases). This CDR3 is 11 amino acids long. Trimming cost V 6 bases and J 7 bases, with 9 bases left between them. Per the germline V gene, CDR1 is SQVTM and CDR2 is ANQGSEA. The CDR3, as DNA: TGCAGCGTAGGGGCAGGTGAAAAACTGTTTTTT. It yields the protein CSVGAGEKLFF.

This chain joins TRBV7-9 and TRBJ2-7, with a possible D match to TRBD2 (5 bases). Per the germline V gene, CDR1 is SEHNR and CDR2 is FQNEAQ (reference sequence). The length of the CDR3 is 13 residues. Trimming took off 5 bases at V and 5 bases at J, with 13 bases between the two ends. This CDR3 reads CASSPPAGDEQYF. CDR3 coding DNA: TGTGCCAGCAGCCCCCCGGCGGGTGACGAGCAGTACTTC.

CDR3 in amino acids: CASSYLKTSGTYEQYF. CDR3 coding DNA: TGTGCCAGCAGTTACCTCAAGACTAGCGGAACCTACGAGCAGTACTTC. The chain links TRBV27 to TRBJ2-7, with 9 bases that match TRBD2. With V trimmed by 4 bases and J by 2 bases, 9 bases remained unmatched. The germline CDR1 and CDR2 sequences are MNHEY and SMNVEV (reference sequence). CDR3 length: 16 amino acids.

V gene TRBV6-5 combines with J gene TRBJ2-7, with 8 nucleotides matching TRBD1. The V segment lost 6 bases and the J segment 2 bases; nucleotides outside the gene matches: 6. This CDR3 contains 14 residues. Germline assignment: CDR1 MNHEY and CDR2 SVGAGI. The DNA of the CDR3 is TGTGCCAGCAGCATCAGGGGGCCCGCCTACGAGCAGTACTTC. Translation: CASSIRGPAYEQYF.

V is TRBV27 and J is TRBJ2-7, with D tentatively TRBD2 (5 bases). The CDR3 has 15 residues. V was trimmed by 3 bases and J by 1 base, leaving 13 bases between them. The germline V gene has CDR1 MNHEY and CDR2 SMNVEV (reference sequence). The CDR3 reads CASSLSRVVSYEQYF. CDR3 DNA sequence: TGTGCCAGCAGTTTGTCGCGGGTCGTGTCCTACGAGCAGTACTTC.

This chain connects TRBV7-9 to TRBJ1-5, with D perhaps TRBD1 (6 bases). This CDR3 is built from 13 residues. V lost 5 bases to trimming and J lost 3 bases, with 8 bases between them. Germline CDR1 and CDR2: SEHNR and FQNEAQ (reference sequence). CDR3 sequence reads: CASSGGANQPQHF. The CDR3 nucleotides read TGTGCCAGCAGCGGGGGGGCCAATCAGCCCCAGCATTTT.

This rearrangement joins TRBV19 to TRBJ1-5, with 10 bases fitting TRBD1. The length of the CDR3 is 17 residues. The J segment lost 7 bases and the V segment lost 5 bases, leaving 14 bases of the junction unmatched. Germline loops: CDR1 LNHDA, CDR2 SQIVND (reference sequence). The CDR3 region is CASSVHRDRGSAQPQHF. DNA of the CDR3: TGTGCCAGTAGTGTCCACCGGGACAGGGGATCGGCGCAGCCCCAGCATTTT.

The chain uses TRBV5-1 and TRBJ2-2; D gene uncertain. V was clipped by 0 bases and J by 0 bases, with 6 bases between them. This CDR3 contains 15 residues. Per germline, CDR1 SGHRS and CDR2 YFSETQ. CDR3 nucleotide sequence: TGCGCCAGCAGCTTGGATACGGCGAACACCGGGGAGCTGTTTTTT. The encoded protein is CASSLDTANTGELFF.

This chain uses TRBV4-1 with TRBJ2-7; the D gene is possibly TRBD2 (6 bases). The CDR3 is made up of 16 amino acids. V lost 2 bases and J lost 1, with 15 bases in between. CDR1 MGHRA and CDR2 YSYEKL come from the germline V gene. The CDR3 DNA reads TGCGCCAGCAGCCAATTCGACTCTAGCGCGTCCTACGAGCAGTACTTC. Encoded protein: CASSQFDSSASYEQYF.

The V and J genes are TRBV6-5 and TRBJ1-1; the match to TRBD1 covers 7 bases. The CDR3 totals 13 residues. Trimming removed 7 bases from V and 0 bases from J; junction bases left unmatched: 2. Germline lookup yields CDR1 MNHEY and CDR2 SVGAGI. The CDR3 spells CASTGGMNTEAFF. The CDR3 nucleotides read TGTGCCAGCACAGGGGGAATGAACACTGAAGCTTTCTTT.

The chain recombines TRBV7-6 with TRBJ2-1; possible D gene TRBD1, 5 bases. Per germline, CDR1 SGHVS and CDR2 FNYEAQ. The ends were cut back, 5 bases at V and 10 bases at J, with 15 bases in the middle. The length of the CDR3 is 13 residues. CDR3 residues: CASSPTQRGEQFF. The CDR3 nucleotides are TGTGCCAGCAGCCCAACCCAAAGGGGCGAGCAGTTCTTC.

The chain is built from TRBV25-1 and TRBJ1-2; 7 positions agree with TRBD1. The ends lost 4 bases at V and 0 bases at J; junction bases unmatched: 8. The CDR3 runs to 16 residues. Germline values: CDR1 MGHDK, CDR2 SYGVNS. CDR3 nucleotides: TGTGCCAGCAGTGCGGGACAGCTCCTCGCTAACTATGGCTACACCTTC. Translation: CASSAGQLLANYGYTF.

The rearrangement uses TRBV5-5 and TRBJ2-2; D unresolved. V was clipped by 4 bases and J by 6 bases, with 16 bases between them. Germline values: CDR1 SGHKS, CDR2 YYEKEE (reference sequence). There are 15 residues in the CDR3. DNA of the CDR3: TGTGCCAGCAGCCCGGAGATCCTGGATGCCGGGGAGCTGTTTTTT. The encoded protein is CASSPEILDAGELFF.

This clone was observed once. The chain couples TRBV6-5 to TRBJ1-5; D unclear. V dropped 2 bases and J dropped 5 bases, with 7 bases sitting between them. Germline CDR1 is MNHEY and CDR2 is SVGAGI. This CDR3 contains 13 residues. The CDR3 region is CASSYEADQPQHF. As DNA, the CDR3 is TGTGCCAGCAGTTACGAGGCAGATCAGCCCCAGCATTTT.

V is TRBV20-1 and J is TRBJ2-7, with D hard to call. The germline V gene encodes CDR1 DFQATT and CDR2 SNEGSKA (reference sequence). This CDR3 has 11 amino acids. V dropped 5 bases and J dropped 3 bases, with 8 bases sitting between them. CDR3 residues: CSAASVYEQYF. DNA for the CDR3: TGCAGTGCTGCAAGCGTCTACGAGCAGTACTTC.